This paragraph covers one TCR beta chain sequence. Its matching antigen is unknown. TCRdb's copy holds only in-frame clones and misses some; the assay was immunoSEQ multiplex PCR. The sample includes about 26,000 clones, none of them occurring once. These data come from a study of T cell clonality in common variable immunodeficiency. Whole-study findings and limits: Common variable immunodeficiency TCR beta sequences reportedly had fewer deletions and N-nucleotide insertions.

Sample: peripheral blood mononuclear cells. The sequence was collected from a human donor with common variable immunodeficiency.

The sequenced CDR3 bases are TGTGCCGCGGCGTCGGTTTACAATGAG. It translates to CAAASVYNE. The whole CDR3 sequence reads CAAASVYNEQFF. J is TRBJ2-1 and V is TRBV19; D is unclear. The CDR3 end lies 3 residues beyond the end of the read and is filled in from the germline J gene. The CDR3 loop spans 12 amino acids. V was clipped by 11 bases and J by 4 bases, with 12 bases between them. Germline V gene lookup returns CDR1 LNHDA and CDR2 SQIVND (reference sequence).